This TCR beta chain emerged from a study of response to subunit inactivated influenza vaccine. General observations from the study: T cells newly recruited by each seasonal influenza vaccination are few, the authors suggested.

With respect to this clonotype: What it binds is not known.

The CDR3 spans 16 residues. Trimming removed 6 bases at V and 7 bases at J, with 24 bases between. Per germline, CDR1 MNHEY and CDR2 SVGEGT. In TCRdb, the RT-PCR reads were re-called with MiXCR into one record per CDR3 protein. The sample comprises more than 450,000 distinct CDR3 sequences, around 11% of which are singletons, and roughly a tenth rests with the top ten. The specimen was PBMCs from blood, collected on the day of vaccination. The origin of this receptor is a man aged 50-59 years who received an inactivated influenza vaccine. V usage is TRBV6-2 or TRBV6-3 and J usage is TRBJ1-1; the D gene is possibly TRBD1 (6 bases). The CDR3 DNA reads TGTGCCAGCAGAGCACCCACAGGGACCGGGCCCCGTGAAGCTTTCTTT. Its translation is CASRAPTGTGPREAFF.